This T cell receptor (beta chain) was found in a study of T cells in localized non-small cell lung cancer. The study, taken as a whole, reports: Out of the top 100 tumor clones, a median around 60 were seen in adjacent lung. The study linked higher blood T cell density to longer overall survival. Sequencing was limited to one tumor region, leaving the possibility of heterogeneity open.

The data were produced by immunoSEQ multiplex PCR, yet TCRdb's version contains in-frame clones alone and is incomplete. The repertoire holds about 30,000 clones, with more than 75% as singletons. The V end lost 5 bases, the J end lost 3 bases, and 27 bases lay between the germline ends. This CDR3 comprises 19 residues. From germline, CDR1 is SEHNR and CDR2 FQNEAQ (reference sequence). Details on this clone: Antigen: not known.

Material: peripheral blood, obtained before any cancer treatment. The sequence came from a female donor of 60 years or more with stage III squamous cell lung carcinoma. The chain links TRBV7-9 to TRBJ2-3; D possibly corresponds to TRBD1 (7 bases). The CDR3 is CASSAPLSSGGGLTDTQYF. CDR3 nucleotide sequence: TGTGCCAGCAGCGCTCCTCTCAGTTCAGGGGGAGGTTTGACAGATACGCAGTATTTT.